This T cell receptor (beta chain) was captured by sequencing in a study of blood T cell repertoires in COVID-19 (dated by TCRdb to the early 2020s). Regarding the complete study: Samples from collaborators originated in the United States, Italy and Spain and spanned both the acute and convalescent phases of COVID-19. The repertoires were released in a freely available public database meant as a resource for research on the immune response to SARS-CoV-2. Deeply sampled blood TCRbeta repertoires from subjects exposed to, actively infected with, or recovered from COVID-19 were included in the dataset. The material from the prospective study consisted of cDNA or gDNA derived from T cells, B-cell-depleted T cells, or PBMCs. Samples came from the ongoing ImmuneRACE study (first 160 participants) plus 1,254 subjects from 6 global collaborators. Sample metadata almost always included a de-identified subject ID, COVID-19 status, age in years and sex. Where available, HLA class I and class II types were obtained from metadata supplied by the sample provider rather than from assay-based typing.

Overall results and qualifications from the work: Clinical and demographic metadata were provided uncurated, with the amount varying by source and participant.

Another Seattle source contributed samples from volunteer blood donors who had recovered from COVID-19. Whole blood was collected in K2EDTA tubes by collaborating institutions according to the institutions' own protocols. Collaborator samples were shipped for TCRbeta analysis as frozen whole blood, isolated PBMCs, or DNA extracted from either sample type. TCRbeta CDR3 regions were amplified from genomic DNA using the immunoSEQ Assay, a bias-controlled multiplex PCR. For the original study's pipeline: The number of nucleated cells in each sample was estimated from the amplification of reference gene primers within the assay. Sequence reads were collapsed and filtered to measure the absolute abundance of every unique TCRbeta CDR3 rearrangement. For each sample, productive Simpson clonality was calculated as the square root of Simpson's diversity index across productive rearrangements. TCRdb stores this immuneACCESS table with in-frame sequences only. Part of the clones is absent; in the studies checked, under half of the shortfall reflects unresolved V genes, and no reason is known for the rest. V, J and clone size are those of that table, while D and trimming were read from the DNA. The sample table holds hundreds of thousands of clones, of which about 93% were seen once. Roughly 3.4% of the sample is taken by the ten largest.

About this clone: Its target antigen remains unknown. No clone much larger than this one lies a single base away; base qualities are absent.

The CDR3 spans 16 residues, from the cysteine through the phenylalanine. The only DNA kept is the CDR3, 48 bases in frame from the first base. The V end loses 2 bases and the J end loses 1 base, and a stretch of 14 bases separates them. CDR1 KGHSY and CDR2 FQNENV were looked up in the germline V gene. Sequencing input: peripheral blood. The origin of this receptor is a young woman who had recovered from COVID-19. This chain is built from TRBV16 and TRBJ1-1, with a weak D call of TRBD1 (5 bases match). The nucleotide sequence reads TGTGCCAGCAGCCAACAATTCGGGACTGGGAACACTGAAGCTTTCTTT. Its protein product is CASSQQFGTGNTEAFF.